This T cell receptor beta chain came from a study of T cell repertoires in cytomegalovirus infection (dated by TCRdb to the late 2010s). For the study in its entirety: Peptide stimulations targeted recently identified HLA-C-restricted CMV epitopes, whose presentation resists viral immunomodulation, together with well-studied HLA-B-restricted epitopes. The HLA type of each donor mattered for the analysis, because public TCR beta signatures pointed to carriage of CMV infection along with the matching HLA type. Overall study results and their limits: The ex vivo response was dominated by HLA-C-restricted CMV-specific TCR beta clonotypes, which also provided the single most frequent clonotype in two of eight donors. In both this cohort and an independent cohort of 350 or so donors, the cumulative frequency of public TCR beta family members distinguished carriers of CMV infection plus the relevant HLA type.

The sequencing machine was an Illumina HiSeq 1500. The raw public data were reprocessed by TCRdb itself: fastp quality trimming at Q25, MiXCR clonotype calling, in-frame beta chains only. Each entry merges the rows of one CDR3 protein and shows their most common DNA and genes. Across this sample there are about 700,000 distinct CDR3 sequences, with around 30% seen only once. The ten most abundant clones make up 15% to 20% of the sample. This clonotype was detected ten times or more. Its antigen remains undetermined. The sample holds no much larger clone one base away, and base qualities are not on file. CDR1 is given as SGHTA and CDR2 as FQGNSA, both from the germline V gene. Measured from the cysteine to the phenylalanine, the CDR3 is 15 residues long. The only DNA kept is the CDR3, 45 bases in frame from the first base. Trimming accounts for 5 bases at V and 4 bases at J, while the number of junction bases matched to no gene is 5.

The sample's treatment or condition label is to be understood as: in vitro stimulation with specific CMV peptide epitopes to enrich CMV-specific T cells. The receptor chain draws on TRBV7-2 and TRBJ2-2, and TRBD1 aligns with 9 junction nucleotides. This specimen was cultured PBMCs, taken from culture after CMV antigen stimulation. The TCR originated in a human donor in good health (CMV status not recorded). Some clones in this sample may be carry-over from other donors' samples. The CDR3 sequence is CASSNRGLGTGELFF. The DNA is as follows: TGTGCCAGCAGCAACAGGGGGCTGGGCACCGGGGAGCTGTTTTTT.